Judged by frequency, the clone carrying this T cell receptor (beta chain) is medium-sized. Its target is not known. TCRdb re-called the 10x single-cell sequencing reads and shows each CDR3 protein once, DNA omitted. The table for this sample gives some 1,600 distinct CDR3 sequences. The sample belongs to a study of CD8 T cells in cerebrospinal fluid in Alzheimer's disease. Study-level results: Versus healthy subjects, Alzheimer's patients more often had clones of at least 3%.

The sequence derives from a human donor with mild cognitive impairment. Input material: cerebrospinal fluid.

The CDR3 protein is CASSGQGFTEAFF. J is TRBJ1-1 and V is TRBV9; with no DNA, the TCRdb D assignment of TRBD1 cannot be verified. Germline V gives CDR1 SGDLS, CDR2 YYNGEE. This CDR3 has 13 residues.